This T cell receptor beta chain was profiled in a study of T-cell reconstitution after alpha-beta-depleted transplantation in children. The CDR3 spans 14 residues. Germline-derived CDR1 and CDR2 are SGHVS and FNYEAQ. The V gene lost 2 bases and the J gene lost 3 bases, with 8 bases spanning the gap. Molecular barcoding with unique molecular identifiers was used for the TCRbeta library. TCRdb used MiXCR to reprocess the PCR reads, holding one entry per CDR3 protein. The sample lists about 500,000 distinct CDR3 sequences, approximately 32% occurring once. This receptor was obtained from a human donor who donated a stem cell graft to a child with aplastic anemia. The specimen was PBMCs from the stem cell graft donor, collected from the stem cell graft. The V call is TRBV7-6, the J call TRBJ2-1; D not resolved. CDR3 region: CASSLLSNYNEQFF. The CDR3 nucleotides read TGTGCCAGCAGCTTACTTTCAAACTACAATGAGCAGTTCTTC.